This T cell receptor beta chain came from a study of post-analysis software for immune sequencing data. Whole-study context: The cohort encompassed relapsing-remitting, secondary progressive and progressive-relapsing multiple sclerosis disease courses.

The CDR3 covers 13 residues. Trimming took 3 bases from V and 5 from J, leaving 11 bases between them. Germline V gene lookup returns CDR1 LGHNA and CDR2 YNFKEQ. The library was made from cDNA and included unique molecular identifiers. TCRdb recomputed calls from the PCR reads with MiXCR, one row per CDR3 protein. The sample yields 350,000 to 450,000 distinct CDR3 sequences, around 33% seen once. Findings and limits, study-wide: When patients were compared with controls, about 5 TRBV segments were more frequent, TRBV5-6, TRBV5-1 and TRBV20-1 among them.

In the case of this clonotype: Antigen specificity is unknown.

This receptor was taken from a girl aged 5-17 years with multiple sclerosis. Sequencing used blood. The J gene is TRBJ2-7, the V gene TRBV4-2; D is uncertain. The CDR3 is CASSHTEVHEQYF. The DNA for the CDR3 is TGTGCCAGCAGCCACACAGAGGTCCACGAGCAGTACTTC.